This paragraph reports one TCR beta chain. Its antigen remains unidentified. No much larger clonotype is one base removed from it; base qualities were not supplied. At diagnosis, peripheral blood, uninvolved tumor-adjacent lung and tumor were collected and stored as a combination of fresh-frozen and FFPE material. Blood samples were analyzed as peripheral blood mononuclear cells for TCR repertoire profiling. Taken from cysteine to phenylalanine, the CDR3 has 13 residues. The only DNA kept is the CDR3, 39 bases in frame from the first base. The germline V gene (reference sequence) provides CDR1 GTSNPN and CDR2 SVGIG. The V end loses 7 bases and the J end loses 4 bases, and a stretch of 16 bases separates them. This record comes from a study of T cells in localized non-small cell lung cancer (TCRdb year 2020). At the level of the whole study: The study analyzed T cell repertoires of 200 to 300 early-stage NSCLC patients, comparing tumors and uninvolved tumor-adjacent lungs. The cohort comprised roughly 240 treatment-naïve NSCLC patients with resected, localized lung tumors. The mean age of the NSCLC patients was around 67 years, with about 120 men and 110 or so women.

General study outcomes and caveats: A median of around 57 of the top 100 tumor clones were detected in paired uninvolved adjacent lung, and approximately 28 of these tumor clones were also found among the top 100 clones of the paired uninvolved adjacent lung. Multi-region tumor sequencing was not performed, so intratumor heterogeneity could not be excluded. Longer overall survival was associated with higher T cell density in blood, whereas shorter survival was associated with higher clonality in adjacent lung. Because the study design was exploratory, TCR variables were selected using unadjusted p-values without false-discovery rate correction. The highest T cell clonality was observed in uninvolved tumor-adjacent lung, where clonality exceeded that of tumor, suggesting that antigenic responses were more focused in uninvolved tumor-adjacent lung.

TCR beta CDR3 regions were sequenced from DNA using the immunoSEQ Assay. From the authors' description of their analysis: T cell density was computed as TCR beta template counts normalized to usable DNA estimated by amplifying housekeeping genes. Richness was estimated with the preseqR package, extrapolating to 400,000 templates for PBMC samples and 120,000 templates for tissue samples. Clonality was defined as one minus Pielou's evenness. To identify tissue-enriched TCRs, differential abundance testing was run on productive amino-acid clonotypes with a minimum total count of 5 and an alpha of 0.1. The Jaccard Index and the Morisita Overlap Index were used to quantify repertoire overlap between compartments. GLIPH clustered TCR beta CDR3s with public tetramer-defined viral CDR3s; viral motifs required at least three viral sequences plus V-gene enrichment. TCRdb obtained this table from immuneACCESS and retained in-frame rearrangements with V and J assigned. These tables miss some clones; where compared with another copy, unresolved V genes account for less than half of the shortfall, and the remainder is unexplained. V and J calls and clone size are those listed in that table; D and trimming were worked out from the DNA. The sample table lists 75,000 to 80,000 clones, roughly 91% of them with a count of one. The top ten clonotypes cover approximately 22% of the sample.

The clonotype comes from a woman aged 35 to 75 with stage I squamous cell lung carcinoma. Sequencing was performed on peripheral blood, taken before any cancer treatment. Rearrangement joined TRBV30 to TRBJ1-1, with TRBD1 perhaps the D gene, on 5 matching bases. The CDR3 region has the sequence CASLGLPGTEAFF. The DNA sequence is TGTGCCTCCCTGGGGCTTCCCGGCACTGAAGCTTTCTTT.